These 11 T cell receptor beta chains share one sample of origin, sequenced in a study of blood T cell repertoires in COVID-19. The protocol was immunoSEQ multiplex PCR, while the TCRdb copy is restricted to in-frame clones and leaves out a portion. The sample lists fewer than 400,000 clones, about 85% occurring once. Sample: peripheral blood. These TCRs come from a woman aged 18-30 years with acute or convalescent COVID-19.

This clone was counted between two and nine times. The CDR3 DNA sequence: TGTGCCAGTAGTTTGGGACTAGTGAAAGATACGCAGTATTTT. This gives the protein CASSLGLVKDTQYF. The chain couples TRBV19 to TRBJ2-3; TRBD2 matches at 8 bases. The CDR3 sequence is 14 residues long. CDR1 and CDR2 (germline): LNHDA, SQIVND (reference sequence). The J segment lost 5 bases and the V segment lost 5 bases, leaving 6 bases of the junction unmatched.

V is TRBV5-3 and J is TRBJ1-2; D remains unclear. TRBV5-3 carries the ORF label, with uncertain function. The CDR3 is made up of 11 amino acids. V gave up 2 bases and J gave up 5 bases, with 4 bases separating them. The CDR3, as DNA: TGTGCCAGAAGCTTTATTTATGGCTACACCTTC. The encoded protein is CARSFIYGYTF.

The chain combines TRBV19 with TRBJ2-1, with 13 bases fitting TRBD2. The CDR3 runs 17 residues. With V trimmed by 6 bases and J by 2 bases, 7 bases remained unmatched. The germline V gene encodes CDR1 LNHDA and CDR2 SQIVND (reference sequence). CDR3 nucleotide sequence: TGTGCCAGTAGGATTCGACTAGCGGGAGGCCCCTACAATGAGCAGTTCTTC. Translation: CASRIRLAGGPYNEQFF.

The chain uses TRBV27 and TRBJ2-7; TRBD2 agrees at 13 bases. This CDR3 spans 18 amino acids. Germline V gene data show CDR1 as MNHEY and CDR2 as SMNVEV (reference sequence). Trimming cost V 5 bases and J 0 bases; bases outside gene matches: 10. DNA for the CDR3: TGTGCCAGCAGTATGACTAGCGGGGGGTCGATTAGCTCCTACGAGCAGTACTTC. As protein: CASSMTSGGSISSYEQYF.

The J gene is TRBJ1-2, the V gene TRBV14, with D uncertain. Germline CDR1 reads SGHDN; CDR2 reads FVKESK. V gave up 0 bases and J gave up 2 bases, with 13 bases separating them. CDR3 length: 16 amino acids. CDR3 amino acids: CASSQDYRRSNYGYTF. In nucleotides, the CDR3 is TGTGCCAGCAGCCAAGATTACCGGAGATCCAACTATGGCTACACCTTC.

CDR3 amino acids: CASSLEGRPYGYTF. CDR3 nucleotide sequence: TGTGCCAGCAGCTTGGAAGGCAGGCCCTATGGCTACACCTTC. The rearrangement joins TRBV5-8 to TRBJ1-2; D is undetermined. The length of the CDR3 is 14 residues. V gave up 0 bases and J gave up 4 bases, with 10 bases separating them. Germline CDR1 SGHTS, CDR2 YDEGEE. Together with reference TRBV5-8 and TRBJ1-2, the CDR3 gives the full variable domain: EAGVTQSPTHLIKTRGQQATLRCSPISGHTSVYWYQQALGLGLQFLLWYDEGEERNRGNFPPRFSGRQFPNYSSELNVNALELEDSALYLCASSLEGRPYGYTFGSGTRLTVV.

This chain's CDR3 is CATSRGIAVSEQFF. CDR3 sequence (DNA): TGTGCCACCAGCAGAGGAATAGCGGTTAGTGAGCAGTTCTTC. The J gene is TRBJ2-1, the V gene TRBV15; a possible D gene is TRBD2 (6 bases). Germline assignment: CDR1 LNHNV and CDR2 YYDKDF (reference sequence). The CDR3 is made up of 14 amino acids. Trimming shortened V by 1 base and J by 9 bases, and 13 bases separated the two germline ends.

Written as DNA, the CDR3 is TGTGCCAGCAGCCCACCCCGGTTAGCGGGGTATTCCGTAGATACGCAGTATTTT. Translation: CASSPPRLAGYSVDTQYF. This chain links TRBV9 with TRBJ2-3; the match to TRBD2 covers 8 bases. The V and J ends lost 4 bases and 5 bases, in that order; junction bases with no gene match: 18. This CDR3 is 18 amino acids long. Looked up from germline, CDR1 is SGDLS and CDR2 is YYNGEE.

V and J are TRBV6-5 and TRBJ1-1; no firm D call. CDR3 length: 12 residues. The V gene's germline CDR1 is MNHEY and CDR2 SVGAGI. Trimming pared 5 bases from V and 5 bases from J, leaving 9 bases between. CDR3 sequence: CASSQSGTEAFF. CDR3 DNA sequence: TGTGCCAGCAGTCAATCGGGGACTGAAGCTTTCTTT.

The genes are TRBV3-1 (or the pseudogene TRBV3-2) and TRBJ1-3; tentative D call: TRBD1 (5 bases). This CDR3 has 16 residues. V lost 4 bases and J lost 4, with 17 bases in between. CDR1 is LGHDT, CDR2 YNNKEL, per germline (reference sequence). The CDR3 bases are TGTGCCAGCAGCCGCCGGGCAGGGTATCCCGGAAACACCATATATTTT. Its translation is CASSRRAGYPGNTIYF.

This clone was seen just once. V gene TRBV10-1 combines with J gene TRBJ1-2, with unresolved D. This CDR3 region has 13 residues. From germline, CDR1 is WNHNN and CDR2 SYGVQD (reference sequence). V was pared by 1 base and J by 7 bases, with 10 bases between. The DNA for the CDR3 is TGCGCCAGCAGTGAGTGGACTGAGGGTGGCTACACCTTC. It translates to CASSEWTEGGYTF.